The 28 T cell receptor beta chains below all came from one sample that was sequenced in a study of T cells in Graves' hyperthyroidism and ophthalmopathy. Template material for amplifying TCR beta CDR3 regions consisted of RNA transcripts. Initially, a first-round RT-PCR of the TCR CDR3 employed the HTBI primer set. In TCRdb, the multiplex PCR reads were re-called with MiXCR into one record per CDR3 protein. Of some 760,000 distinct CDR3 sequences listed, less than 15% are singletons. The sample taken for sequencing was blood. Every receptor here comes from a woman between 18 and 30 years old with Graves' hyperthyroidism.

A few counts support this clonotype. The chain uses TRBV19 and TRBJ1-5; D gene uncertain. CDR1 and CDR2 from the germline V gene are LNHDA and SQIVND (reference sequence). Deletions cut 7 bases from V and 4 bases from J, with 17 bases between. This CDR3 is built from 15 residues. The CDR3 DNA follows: TGTGCCAGTACCAAGGACGGGAATACAAATCAGCCCCAGCATTTT. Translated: CASTKDGNTNQPQHF.

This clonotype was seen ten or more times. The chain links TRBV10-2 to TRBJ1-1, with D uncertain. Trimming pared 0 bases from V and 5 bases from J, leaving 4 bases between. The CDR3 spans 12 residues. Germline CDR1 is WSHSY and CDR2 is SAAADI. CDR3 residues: CASSESITEAFF. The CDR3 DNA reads TGCGCCAGCAGTGAGTCGATTACTGAAGCTTTCTTT.

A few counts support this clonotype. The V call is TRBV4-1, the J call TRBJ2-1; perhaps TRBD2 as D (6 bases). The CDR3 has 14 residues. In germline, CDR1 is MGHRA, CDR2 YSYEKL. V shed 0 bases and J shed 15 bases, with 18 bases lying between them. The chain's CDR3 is CASSQDTSPRVRFF. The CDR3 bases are TGCGCCAGCAGCCAAGACACTAGCCCCCGCGTGCGGTTCTTC.

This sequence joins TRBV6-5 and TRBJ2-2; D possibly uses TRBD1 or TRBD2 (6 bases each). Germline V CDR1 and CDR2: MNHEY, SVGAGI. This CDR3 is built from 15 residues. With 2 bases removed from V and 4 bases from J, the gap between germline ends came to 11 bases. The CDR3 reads CASSYGGPGTGELFF. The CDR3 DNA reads TGTGCCAGCAGTTACGGGGGGCCGGGCACCGGGGAGCTGTTTTTT.

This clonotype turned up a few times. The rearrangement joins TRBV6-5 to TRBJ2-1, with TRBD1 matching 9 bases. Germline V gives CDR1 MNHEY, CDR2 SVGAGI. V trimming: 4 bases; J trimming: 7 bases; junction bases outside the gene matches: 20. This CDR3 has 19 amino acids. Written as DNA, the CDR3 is TGTGCCAGCAGTTCCGGACAGGGGCTTTCGAGGGGGAGGACTAATGAGCAGTTCTTC. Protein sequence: CASSSGQGLSRGRTNEQFF.

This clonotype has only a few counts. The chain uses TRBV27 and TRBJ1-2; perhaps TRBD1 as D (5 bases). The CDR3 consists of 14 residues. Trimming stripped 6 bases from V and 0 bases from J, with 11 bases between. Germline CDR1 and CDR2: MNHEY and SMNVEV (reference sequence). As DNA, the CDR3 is TGTGCCAGCAGCCCCAGGGATGCTAACTATGGCTACACCTTC. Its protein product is CASSPRDANYGYTF.

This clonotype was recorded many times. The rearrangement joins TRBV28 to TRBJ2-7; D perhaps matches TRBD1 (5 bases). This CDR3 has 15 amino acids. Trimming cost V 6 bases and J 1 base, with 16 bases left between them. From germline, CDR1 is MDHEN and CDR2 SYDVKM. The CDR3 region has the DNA TGTGCCAGCAGCCTTACTTCAGGGTGGTCCTACGAGCAGTACTTC. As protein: CASSLTSGWSYEQYF.

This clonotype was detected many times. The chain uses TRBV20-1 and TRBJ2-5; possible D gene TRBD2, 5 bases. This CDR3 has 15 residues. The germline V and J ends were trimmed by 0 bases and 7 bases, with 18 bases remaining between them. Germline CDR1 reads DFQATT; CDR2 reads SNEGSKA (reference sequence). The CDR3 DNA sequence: TGCAGTGCTAGAGATTTAGAGGCTAGTGAGGGGACCCAGTACTTC. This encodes CSARDLEASEGTQYF.

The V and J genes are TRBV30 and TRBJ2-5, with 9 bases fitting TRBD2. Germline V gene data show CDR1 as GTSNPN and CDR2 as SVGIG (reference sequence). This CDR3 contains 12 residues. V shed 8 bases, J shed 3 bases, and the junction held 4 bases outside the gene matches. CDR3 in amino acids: CASSGSKETQYF. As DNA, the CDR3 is TGTGCCAGTAGCGGGAGTAAAGAGACCCAGTACTTC.

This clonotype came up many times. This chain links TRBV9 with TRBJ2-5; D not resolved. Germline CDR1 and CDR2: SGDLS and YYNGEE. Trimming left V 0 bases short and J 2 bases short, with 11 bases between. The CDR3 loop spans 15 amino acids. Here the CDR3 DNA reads TGTGCCAGCAGCGTAGTAGCTGGATCGCAAGAGACCCAGTACTTC. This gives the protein CASSVVAGSQETQYF.

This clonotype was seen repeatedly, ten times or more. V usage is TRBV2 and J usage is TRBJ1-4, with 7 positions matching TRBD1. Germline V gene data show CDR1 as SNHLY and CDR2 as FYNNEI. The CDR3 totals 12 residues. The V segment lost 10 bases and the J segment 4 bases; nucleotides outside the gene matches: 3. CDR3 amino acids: CATRDSNEKLFF. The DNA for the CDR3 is TGTGCCACCCGGGACAGTAATGAAAAACTGTTTTTT.

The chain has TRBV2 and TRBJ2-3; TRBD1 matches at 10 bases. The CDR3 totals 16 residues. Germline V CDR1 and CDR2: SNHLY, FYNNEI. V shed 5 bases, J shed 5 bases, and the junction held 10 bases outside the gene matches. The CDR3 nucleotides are TGTGCCAGCAGTCCACGGACAGGGGGGTCCTTAGATACGCAGTATTTT. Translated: CASSPRTGGSLDTQYF. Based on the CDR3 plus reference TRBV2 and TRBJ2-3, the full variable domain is EPEVTQTPSHQVTQMGQEVILRCVPISNHLYFYWYRQILGQKVEFLVSFYNNEISEKSEIFDDQFSVERPDGSNFTLKIRSTKLEDSAMYFCASSPRTGGSLDTQYFGPGTRLTVL.

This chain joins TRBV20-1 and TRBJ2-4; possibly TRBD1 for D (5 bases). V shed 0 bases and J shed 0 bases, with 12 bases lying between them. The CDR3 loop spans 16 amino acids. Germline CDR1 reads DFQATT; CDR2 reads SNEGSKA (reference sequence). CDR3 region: CSARDLGAVAKNIQYF. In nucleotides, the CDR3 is TGCAGTGCTAGAGATCTAGGGGCGGTAGCCAAAAACATTCAGTACTTC.

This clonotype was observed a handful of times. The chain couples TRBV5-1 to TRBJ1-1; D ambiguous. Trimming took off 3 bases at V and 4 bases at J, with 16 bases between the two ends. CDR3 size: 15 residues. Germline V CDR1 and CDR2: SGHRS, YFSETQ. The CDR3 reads CASSSGEGLGTEAFF. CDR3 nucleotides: TGCGCCAGCAGCTCCGGAGAGGGATTAGGCACTGAAGCTTTCTTT.

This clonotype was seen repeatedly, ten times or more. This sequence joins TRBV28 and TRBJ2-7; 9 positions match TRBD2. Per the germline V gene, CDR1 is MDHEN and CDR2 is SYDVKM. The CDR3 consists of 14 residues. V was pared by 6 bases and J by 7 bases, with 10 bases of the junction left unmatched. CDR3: CASRNLAGSREQYF. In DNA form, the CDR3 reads TGTGCCAGCAGAAACCTAGCGGGAAGTAGAGAGCAGTACTTC.

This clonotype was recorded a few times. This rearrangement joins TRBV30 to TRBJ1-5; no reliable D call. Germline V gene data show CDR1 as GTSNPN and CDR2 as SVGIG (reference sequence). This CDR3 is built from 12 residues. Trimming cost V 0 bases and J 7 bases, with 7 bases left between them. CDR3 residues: CAWSVSYQPQHF. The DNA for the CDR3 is TGTGCCTGGAGTGTAAGTTACCAGCCCCAGCATTTT.

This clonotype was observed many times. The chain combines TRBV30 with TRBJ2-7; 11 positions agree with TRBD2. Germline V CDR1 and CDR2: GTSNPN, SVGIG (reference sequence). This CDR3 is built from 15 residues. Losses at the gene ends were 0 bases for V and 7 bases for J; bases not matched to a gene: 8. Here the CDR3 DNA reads TGTGCCTGGAGTGTACAATCGTCTAGCGGGAGGGAGCAGTACTTC. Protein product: CAWSVQSSSGREQYF.

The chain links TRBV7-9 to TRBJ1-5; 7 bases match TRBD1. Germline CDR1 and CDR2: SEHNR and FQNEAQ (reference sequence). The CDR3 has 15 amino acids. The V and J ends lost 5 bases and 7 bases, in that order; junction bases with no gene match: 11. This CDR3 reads CASSRSTGIGQPQHF. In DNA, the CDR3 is TGTGCCAGCAGCCGATCGACAGGGATAGGACAGCCCCAGCATTTT.

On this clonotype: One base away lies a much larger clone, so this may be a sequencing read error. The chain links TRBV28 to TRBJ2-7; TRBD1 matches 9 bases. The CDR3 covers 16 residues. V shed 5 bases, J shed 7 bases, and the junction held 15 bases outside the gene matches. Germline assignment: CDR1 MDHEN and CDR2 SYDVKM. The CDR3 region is CASSPGTGKGPVEQYF. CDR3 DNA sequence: TGTGCCAGCAGTCCGGGGACAGGGAAGGGACCGGTAGAGCAGTACTTC.

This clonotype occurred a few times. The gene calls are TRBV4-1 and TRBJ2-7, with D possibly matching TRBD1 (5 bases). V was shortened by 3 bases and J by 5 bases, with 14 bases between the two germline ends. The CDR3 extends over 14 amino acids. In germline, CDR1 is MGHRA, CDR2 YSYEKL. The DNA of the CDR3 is TGCGCCAGCAGCCATTTCGAAGGGGTAAACGAGCAGTACTTC. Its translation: CASSHFEGVNEQYF.

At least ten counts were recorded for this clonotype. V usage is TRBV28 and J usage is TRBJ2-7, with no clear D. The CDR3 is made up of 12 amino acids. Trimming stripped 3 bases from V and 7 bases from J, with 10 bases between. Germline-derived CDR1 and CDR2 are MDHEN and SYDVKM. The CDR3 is CASSFGRKEQYF. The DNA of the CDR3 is TGTGCCAGCAGTTTCGGACGGAAGGAGCAGTACTTC.

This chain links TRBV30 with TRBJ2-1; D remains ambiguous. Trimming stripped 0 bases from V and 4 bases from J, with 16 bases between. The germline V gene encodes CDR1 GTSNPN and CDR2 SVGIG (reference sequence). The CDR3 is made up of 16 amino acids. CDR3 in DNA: TGTGCCTGGAGTGTACTTGGGGAATCACGGTACAATGAGCAGTTCTTC. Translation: CAWSVLGESRYNEQFF.

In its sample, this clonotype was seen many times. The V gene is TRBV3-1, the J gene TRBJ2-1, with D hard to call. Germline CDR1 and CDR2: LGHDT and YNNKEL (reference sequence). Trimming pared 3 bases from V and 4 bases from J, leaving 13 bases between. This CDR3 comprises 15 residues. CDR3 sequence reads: CASSHGTVSYNEQFF. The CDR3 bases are TGTGCCAGCAGCCACGGCACGGTTTCTTACAATGAGCAGTTCTTC.

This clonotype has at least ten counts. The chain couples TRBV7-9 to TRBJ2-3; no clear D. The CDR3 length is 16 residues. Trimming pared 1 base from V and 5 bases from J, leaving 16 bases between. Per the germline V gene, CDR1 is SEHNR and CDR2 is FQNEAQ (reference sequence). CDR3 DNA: TGTGCCAGCAGCTTAGATGATTGGGGTTTCGGAGATACGCAGTATTTT. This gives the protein CASSLDDWGFGDTQYF.

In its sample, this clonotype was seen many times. Written as DNA, the CDR3 is TGTGCCAGCAGGCGTAGCGGCGGTTACAATGAGCAGTTCTTC. Translation: CASRRSGGYNEQFF. This rearrangement joins TRBV27 to TRBJ2-1, with TRBD2 as a possible D gene (6 bases). The ends were cut back, 6 bases at V and 4 bases at J, with 13 bases in the middle. The CDR3 sequence is 14 residues long. The germline V gene has CDR1 MNHEY and CDR2 SMNVEV (reference sequence).

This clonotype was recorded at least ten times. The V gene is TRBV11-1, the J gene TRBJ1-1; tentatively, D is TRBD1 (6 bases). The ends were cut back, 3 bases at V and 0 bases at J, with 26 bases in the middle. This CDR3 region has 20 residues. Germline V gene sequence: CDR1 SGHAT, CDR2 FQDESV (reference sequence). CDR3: CASSFTAHRTGNPLNTEAFF. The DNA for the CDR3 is TGTGCCAGCAGCTTTACGGCACATCGAACAGGGAATCCGTTGAACACTGAAGCTTTCTTT.

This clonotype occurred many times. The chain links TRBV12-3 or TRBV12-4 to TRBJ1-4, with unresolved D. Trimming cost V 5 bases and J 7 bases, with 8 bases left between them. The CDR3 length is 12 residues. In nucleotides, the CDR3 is TGTGCCAGCAGTACTTGGAGTGAAAAACTGTTTTTT. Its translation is CASSTWSEKLFF.

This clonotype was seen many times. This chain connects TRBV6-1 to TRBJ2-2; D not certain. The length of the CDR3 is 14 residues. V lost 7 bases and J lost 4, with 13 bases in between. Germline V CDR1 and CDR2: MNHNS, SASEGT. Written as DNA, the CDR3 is TGTGCCAGCATAAAAGGCGATGTCACCGGGGAGCTGTTTTTT. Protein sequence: CASIKGDVTGELFF.